Presented here are 18 T cell receptor beta chains from one specimen sequenced in a study of blood T cell repertoires in COVID-19. The protocol was immunoSEQ multiplex PCR, while the TCRdb copy is restricted to in-frame clones and leaves out a portion. The sample contains about 290,000 clones, 89% of which appear only once. The specimen was PBMCs or T cells enriched from blood (not recorded which). The receptors come from a woman between 40 and 55 years old who had recovered from COVID-19.

The genes are TRBV2 and TRBJ2-5, with D perhaps TRBD2 (6 bases). V lost 4 bases, J lost 4 bases, and 10 bases lay in between. Germline V gene data show CDR1 as SNHLY and CDR2 as FYNNEI. The CDR3 totals 13 residues. The CDR3 is CASSVEGTETQYF. For the CDR3, the DNA is TGTGCCAGCAGTGTGGAGGGGACAGAGACCCAGTACTTC.

This chain links TRBV4-2 with TRBJ1-1, with TRBD1 matching 9 bases. V was pared by 5 bases and J by 5 bases, with 6 bases of the junction left unmatched. Germline V gene sequence: CDR1 LGHNA, CDR2 YNFKEQ. The CDR3 sequence is 14 residues long. The CDR3 region has the DNA TGTGCCAGCAGCTCACAGGGGGCTTATACTGAAGCTTTCTTT. It specifies CASSSQGAYTEAFF.

With regard to this clone: The same CDR3 can be traced to other DNA sequences in this sample. This chain joins TRBV5-1 and TRBJ1-1; 9 bases are a match to TRBD1. This CDR3 spans 14 amino acids. The germline V gene encodes CDR1 SGHRS and CDR2 YFSETQ. V was pared by 4 bases and J by 5 bases, with 6 bases of the junction left unmatched. Written as DNA, the CDR3 is TGCGCCAGCAGCGTACAGGGGGCAGGGACTGAAGCTTTCTTT. As protein: CASSVQGAGTEAFF.

Only a few counts were recorded for this clone. This chain uses TRBV3-1 (or the pseudogene TRBV3-2) with TRBJ1-2; D not certain. V was trimmed by 4 bases and J by 7 bases, leaving 25 bases between them. The CDR3 is made up of 17 amino acids. The germline V gene has CDR1 LGHDT and CDR2 YNNKEL (reference sequence). The CDR3 nucleotides are TGTGCCAGCAGCCCCCTCGGCATGTTGGGCCGTGAGAGTGGCTACACCTTC. It specifies CASSPLGMLGRESGYTF.

This chain links TRBV10-3 with TRBJ2-3; D call uncertain. This CDR3 has 15 residues. The V gene's germline CDR1 is ENHRY and CDR2 SYGVKD. V lost 2 bases to trimming and J lost 2 bases, with 11 bases between them. The CDR3 sequence is CAISENYYLTDTQYF. In DNA, the CDR3 is TGTGCCATCAGTGAGAACTACTACCTCACAGATACGCAGTATTTT.

The gene calls are TRBV2 and TRBJ2-5; D may be TRBD1 (6 bases). V lost 4 bases to trimming and J lost 1 base, with 13 bases between them. CDR3 length equals 15 residues. From germline, CDR1 is SNHLY and CDR2 FYNNEI. The CDR3 DNA reads as TGTGCCAGCAGTGGGCACGGGACAATCCAAGAGACCCAGTACTTC. The encoded protein is CASSGHGTIQETQYF. The full variable domain, in which reference TRBV2 and TRBJ2-5 provide the parts outside the CDR3, is EPEVTQTPSHQVTQMGQEVILRCVPISNHLYFYWYRQILGQKVEFLVSFYNNEISEKSEIFDDQFSVERPDGSNFTLKIRSTKLEDSAMYFCASSGHGTIQETQYFGPGTRLLVL.

This chain links TRBV4-1 with TRBJ1-2; TRBD1 is a possible D gene (6 bases). This CDR3 comprises 14 residues. CDR1 is MGHRA, CDR2 YSYEKL, per germline. The V end was cut by 4 bases, the J end by 4 bases, with 13 bases between. Here the CDR3 DNA reads TGCGCCAGCAGCCCTAATACAGGGACCTATGGCTACACCTTC. It translates to CASSPNTGTYGYTF.

This sequence joins TRBV27 and TRBJ2-3; 13 nucleotides line up with TRBD2. Looked up from germline, CDR1 is MNHEY and CDR2 is SMNVEV (reference sequence). The CDR3 totals 15 residues. V lost 6 bases to trimming and J lost 9 bases; unmatched junction nucleotides: 9. CDR3 coding DNA: TGTGCCAGCAGCCCACTAGCGGGAGGGCCTTGGACGCAGTATTTT. This sequence encodes CASSPLAGGPWTQYF.

V is TRBV15 and J is TRBJ1-2, with D hard to call. This CDR3 is built from 14 residues. V was shortened by 0 bases and J by 6 bases, with 11 bases between the two germline ends. Per the germline V gene, CDR1 is LNHNV and CDR2 is YYDKDF (reference sequence). In DNA form, the CDR3 reads TGTGCCACCAGCAGAGATTTTCCCCTCCATGGCTACACCTTC. Residues: CATSRDFPLHGYTF. Full variable domain (rest looked up from reference TRBV15 and TRBJ1-2): DAMVIQNPRYQVTQFGKPVTLSCSQTLNHNVMYWYQQKSSQAPKLLFHYYDKDFNNEADTPDNFQSRRPNTSFCFLDIRSPGLGDTAMYLCATSRDFPLHGYTFGSGTRLTVV.

The gene calls are TRBV4-1 and TRBJ2-5; TRBD2 aligns across 10 bases. Trimming took 0 bases from V and 7 from J; bases not matched to a gene: 5. Germline CDR1 MGHRA, CDR2 YSYEKL. The CDR3 loop spans 15 amino acids. In DNA form, the CDR3 reads TGCGCCAGCAGCCAAGATGTACTAGCGGGGAGGACCCAGTACTTC. Translation gives CASSQDVLAGRTQYF.

J is TRBJ1-4 and V is TRBV5-1; tentatively, D is TRBD1 (5 bases). With 0 bases removed from V and 5 bases from J, the gap between germline ends came to 8 bases. CDR3 length: 14 residues. CDR1 and CDR2 from the germline V gene are SGHRS and YFSETQ. As DNA, the CDR3 is TGCGCCAGCAGCTTGGGACAGTTGAATGAAAAACTGTTTTTT. Translated: CASSLGQLNEKLFF.

V is TRBV5-4 and J is TRBJ2-7, with 9 bases fitting TRBD2. The CDR3 runs 16 residues. The V segment lost 4 bases and the J segment 6 bases; nucleotides outside the gene matches: 14. The germline CDR1 and CDR2 sequences are SGHNT and YYREEE (reference sequence). The CDR3 sequence: CASSPNILAGAGEQYF. CDR3 coding DNA: TGTGCCAGCAGCCCAAATATATTAGCGGGAGCGGGCGAGCAGTACTTC.

This rearrangement joins TRBV19 to TRBJ2-1, with 8 positions matching TRBD2. Per the germline V gene, CDR1 is LNHDA and CDR2 is SQIVND (reference sequence). This CDR3 comprises 18 residues. V lost 4 bases to trimming and J lost 4 bases; unmatched junction nucleotides: 15. The CDR3 loop reads CASSTVRRGGRRYNEQFF. CDR3 nucleotide sequence: TGTGCCAGTAGTACCGTGAGACGAGGCGGGAGGAGGTACAATGAGCAGTTCTTC.

CDR3 bases: TGTGCCACGAAAAGGGGGCTGGACCCCAGCCCGTACCACAAGAACACCGGGGAGCTGTTTTTT. This sequence encodes CATKRGLDPSPYHKNTGELFF. The rearrangement joins TRBV24-1 to TRBJ2-2, with 7 bases aligning to TRBD1. The V and J ends lost 10 bases and 1 base, in that order; junction bases with no gene match: 26. This CDR3 region has 21 residues. Germline assignment: CDR1 KGHDR and CDR2 SFDVKD.

This clone was seen a single time. V usage is TRBV6-5 and J usage is TRBJ2-7; 8 nucleotides line up with TRBD2. This CDR3 contains 14 residues. J lost 0 bases, V lost 7 bases, and 5 bases had no gene match. Germline CDR1 and CDR2: MNHEY and SVGAGI. The CDR3 DNA reads TGTGCCAGCACCACGGGAGGGCCCTCCTACGAGCAGTACTTC. Residues: CASTTGGPSYEQYF.

The chain recombines TRBV19 with TRBJ2-1; 13 bases are a match to TRBD2. The CDR3 is made up of 19 amino acids. Germline V gives CDR1 LNHDA, CDR2 SQIVND (reference sequence). Germline trimming cut 5 bases from V and 6 bases from J; bases unmatched to any gene: 16. The CDR3 DNA reads as TGTGCCAGTAGTCCCAGGGGACAGGGGTGGACTAGCGGGAGCAATGAGCAGTTCTTC. Its protein product is CASSPRGQGWTSGSNEQFF.

The V gene is TRBV6-5, the J gene TRBJ1-5, with D possibly matching TRBD1 (5 bases). CDR1 is MNHEY and CDR2 is SVGAGI in the germline V gene. The V and J ends lost 0 bases and 6 bases respectively, with 12 bases between them. The CDR3 extends over 15 amino acids. CDR3 DNA: TGTGCCAGCAGTTACTCTGCCAGGGCTGGTCAGCCCCAGCATTTT. Translated, it gives CASSYSARAGQPQHF.

J is TRBJ2-5 and V is TRBV5-1, with 9 bases aligning to TRBD1. Trimming cost V 4 bases and J 5 bases; bases outside gene matches: 12. The CDR3 has 16 amino acids. From germline, CDR1 is SGHRS and CDR2 YFSETQ. CDR3 bases: TGCGCCAGCAGCGTGCTTGGGAACGGACAGGGGGAGACCCAGTACTTC. Protein product: CASSVLGNGQGETQYF.